The 9 T cell receptor beta chains below come from one sample, sequenced in a study of CD8+CD57+ T cells in acquired aplastic anemia. Investigators profiled TCR beta VDJ and CDR3 from genomic DNA template. Each CDR3 protein gets one entry after TCRdb re-called the reads with MiXCR. The sample consists of about 260,000 distinct CDR3 sequences, approximately 79% of them appearing once. Patients sequenced had flow cytometry evidence of CD8+CD57+ cell expansion. Sequenced input: sorted CD4+, CD8+, or CD8+CD57+ T cells (not recorded which) from PBMCs. All receptors derive from a human donor with aplastic anemia.

The gene calls are TRBV19 and TRBJ2-7; D ambiguous. V gave up 6 bases and J gave up 1 base, with 13 bases separating them. The CDR3 spans 14 residues. Germline V gives CDR1 LNHDA, CDR2 SQIVND (reference sequence). In DNA form, the CDR3 reads TGTGCCAGTAGAGGGCAGGTAGGGTCCTACGAGCAGTACTTC. Its translation: CASRGQVGSYEQYF.

This clonotype was detected a few times. The chain combines TRBV7-8 with TRBJ1-2, with 10 nucleotides matching TRBD1. CDR1 and CDR2 (germline): SGHVS, FQNEAQ. The CDR3 runs 15 residues. With 1 base clipped from V and 6 bases from J, the junction kept 5 bases outside the gene matches. The CDR3 DNA sequence: TGTGCCAGCAGCTTAGATCTGACAGGGGGCGATGGCTACACCTTC. It specifies CASSLDLTGGDGYTF. The full variable domain, with the rest looked up from reference TRBV7-8 and TRBJ1-2, is GAGVSQSPRYKVAKRGQDVALRCDPISGHVSLFWYQQALGQGPEFLTYFQNEAQLDKSGLPSDRFFAERPEGSVSTLKIQRTQQEDSAVYLCASSLDLTGGDGYTFGSGTRLTVV.

V is TRBV12-3 or TRBV12-4 and J is TRBJ2-7, with D possibly called TRBD1 or TRBD2 (5 bases each). V shed 4 bases and J shed 3 bases, with 10 bases lying between them. The CDR3 is 13 amino acids. CDR3 sequence: CASSYGTYYEQYF. CDR3 nucleotides: TGTGCCAGCAGTTATGGGACCTACTACGAGCAGTACTTC.

This clonotype was seen a single time. No conserved phenylalanine or tryptophan is present at the end of the CDR3, so a read error is the likely explanation. Because the CDR3's place on the DNA is in doubt, the DNA is left out and the CDR3 is given as listed by TCRdb. The V and J genes are TRBV7-2 and TRBJ2-3. CDR1 is SGHTA, CDR2 FQGNSA, per germline. The CDR3 extends over 12 residues, inclusive of both ends. CDR3: CASSVGSDTHYY.

J is TRBJ2-7 and V is TRBV5-6; D perhaps matches TRBD2 (7 bases). Deletions cut 2 bases from V and 0 bases from J, with 15 bases between. The CDR3 is made up of 16 amino acids. Germline V gene data show CDR1 as SGHDT and CDR2 as YYEEEE. CDR3 in amino acids: CASSFTSAGVSYEQYF. The CDR3 DNA sequence: TGTGCCAGCAGCTTTACTAGCGCAGGGGTCTCCTACGAGCAGTACTTC.

The chain recombines TRBV24-1 with TRBJ2-7; 9 nucleotides agree with TRBD1. Looked up from germline, CDR1 is KGHDR and CDR2 is SFDVKD. The CDR3 is 12 amino acids. CDR3 protein: CASSRTGDELDV. CDR3 coding DNA: TGTGCCAGCAGTCGGACAGGGGACGAGCTGGACGTC.

The chain couples TRBV6-5 to TRBJ2-1; D gene unclear. V was pared by 4 bases and J by 6 bases, with 10 bases between. CDR3 length: 13 residues. Germline values: CDR1 MNHEY, CDR2 SVGAGI. CDR3 sequence (DNA): TGTGCCAGCAGTTCGCAGAGTTTCAATGAGCAGTTCTTC. Encoded protein: CASSSQSFNEQFF.

About this clonotype itself: The conserved phenylalanine or tryptophan is not found at the CDR3 terminus, so this likely reflects a read error. It is unclear where the CDR3 begins or ends on the DNA, so no DNA is shown, and the CDR3 is as TCRdb lists it. The rearrangement joins TRBV7-9 to TRBJ2-3; the table calls TRBD2, which could not be checked here. The length of the CDR3 is 13 amino acids, counting both ends. Germline CDR1 reads SEHNR; CDR2 reads FQNEAQ (reference sequence). CDR3 protein: CASRVVRGEMHFG.

This clonotype was counted a single time. CDR3 amino acids: CASSLRLVTDTQYF. The DNA of the CDR3 is TGCGCCAGCAGCTTGCGTCTAGTCACAGATACGCAGTATTTT. The chain carries TRBV5-1 and TRBJ2-3, with D unclear. The V gene lost 1 base and the J gene lost 2 bases, with 8 bases spanning the gap. There are 14 residues in the CDR3. The germline V gene encodes CDR1 SGHRS and CDR2 YFSETQ.